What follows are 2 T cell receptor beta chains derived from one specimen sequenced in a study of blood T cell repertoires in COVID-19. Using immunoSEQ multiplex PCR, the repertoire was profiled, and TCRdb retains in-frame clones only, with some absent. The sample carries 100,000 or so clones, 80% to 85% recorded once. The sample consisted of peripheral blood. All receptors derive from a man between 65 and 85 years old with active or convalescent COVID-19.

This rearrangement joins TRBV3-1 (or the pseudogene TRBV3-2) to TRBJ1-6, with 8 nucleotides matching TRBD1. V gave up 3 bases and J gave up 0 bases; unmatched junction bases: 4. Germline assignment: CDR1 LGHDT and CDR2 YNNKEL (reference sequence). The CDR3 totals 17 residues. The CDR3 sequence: CASSQRTGSSYNSPLHF. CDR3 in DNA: TGTGCCAGCAGCCAGAGGACAGGGAGCTCCTATAATTCACCCCTCCACTTT.

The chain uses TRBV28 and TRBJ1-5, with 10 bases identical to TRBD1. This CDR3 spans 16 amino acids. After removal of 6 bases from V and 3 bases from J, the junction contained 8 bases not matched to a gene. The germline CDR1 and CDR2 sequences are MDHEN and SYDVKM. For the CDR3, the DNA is TGTGCCAGCAGAATCTCCGGGACAGGGGTCAATCAGCCCCAGCATTTT. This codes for CASRISGTGVNQPQHF.